One sample yielded the 7 T cell receptor beta chains listed below, sequenced in a study of blood T cells in healthy people across ages. A J-beta primer mix and a sample-barcoded 5' primer were used in a second PCR of roughly 6 to 12 cycles. TCRdb ran MiXCR on the 5' RACE reads and lists one entry per CDR3 protein. The sample comprises hundreds of thousands of distinct CDR3 sequences, about 54% of which are singletons, and 30% to 45% rests with the top ten. The sample consisted of blood. Receptor source: a man in his fifties or sixties in good health.

J is TRBJ2-5 and V is TRBV28; 12 nucleotides align to TRBD1. Germline CDR1 is MDHEN and CDR2 is SYDVKM. The CDR3 sequence is 18 residues long. The V gene end was trimmed by 6 bases and the J gene end by 2 bases; junction bases not matched to a gene: 13. CDR3 residues: CASSSGTGGSHQQETQYF. The DNA for the CDR3 is TGTGCCAGCAGCTCCGGGACAGGGGGCTCCCACCAACAAGAGACCCAGTACTTC.

The chain combines TRBV7-2 with TRBJ2-3, with 8 bases matching TRBD2. The ends lost 4 bases at V and 4 bases at J; junction bases unmatched: 13. This CDR3 is 17 amino acids long. CDR1 and CDR2 (germline): SGHTA, FQGNSA. This CDR3 is CASSSPRRGAPPDTQYF. The CDR3 coding sequence is TGTGCCAGCAGCTCCCCGAGGCGGGGGGCCCCCCCAGATACGCAGTATTTT.

The rearrangement uses TRBV6-5 and TRBJ2-1; perhaps TRBD1 as D (6 bases). V lost 6 bases and J 12 bases, leaving 21 bases between the germline ends. Germline assignment: CDR1 MNHEY and CDR2 SVGAGI. This CDR3 region has 14 residues. In DNA, the CDR3 is TGTGCCAGCAGGTCGCGGTCAGGGGAAAGGACGCAGTTCTTC. Residues: CASRSRSGERTQFF.

This chain connects TRBV7-9 to TRBJ1-6; possibly TRBD1 for D (5 bases). The CDR3 has 15 residues. The germline V gene has CDR1 SEHNR and CDR2 FQNEAQ (reference sequence). Trimming removed 3 bases from V and 6 bases from J, with 12 bases in between. The CDR3 DNA sequence: TGTGCCAGCAGCTTGGGTGCAGGGACTAATTCACCCCTCCACTTT. Residues: CASSLGAGTNSPLHF.

The J gene is TRBJ2-1, the V gene TRBV24-1, with 7 bases lining up with TRBD1. This CDR3 has 16 residues. The germline CDR1 and CDR2 sequences are KGHDR and SFDVKD. The V gene end was trimmed by 7 bases and the J gene end by 8 bases; junction bases not matched to a gene: 16. Here the CDR3 DNA reads TGTGCCACCAGCGATCCCTCGGTGACAGGGATGGATGAGCAGTTCTTC. As protein: CATSDPSVTGMDEQFF.

V usage is TRBV6-5 and J usage is TRBJ1-2; no definite D call. This CDR3 is 13 amino acids long. V lost 0 bases to trimming and J lost 4 bases, with 6 bases between them. Germline V lookup: CDR1 MNHEY, CDR2 SVGAGI. The CDR3 region is CASSYSSVYGYTF. Here the CDR3 DNA reads TGTGCCAGCAGTTACTCGTCCGTCTATGGCTACACCTTC.

The chain couples TRBV2 to TRBJ1-5; no clear D gene. Germline V gene data show CDR1 as SNHLY and CDR2 as FYNNEI. V lost 3 bases, J lost 0 bases, and 3 bases lay in between. There are 13 residues in the CDR3. CDR3 sequence (DNA): TGTGCCAGCAGTGATCTTAGCAATCAGCCCCAGCATTTT. It is translated as CASSDLSNQPQHF.